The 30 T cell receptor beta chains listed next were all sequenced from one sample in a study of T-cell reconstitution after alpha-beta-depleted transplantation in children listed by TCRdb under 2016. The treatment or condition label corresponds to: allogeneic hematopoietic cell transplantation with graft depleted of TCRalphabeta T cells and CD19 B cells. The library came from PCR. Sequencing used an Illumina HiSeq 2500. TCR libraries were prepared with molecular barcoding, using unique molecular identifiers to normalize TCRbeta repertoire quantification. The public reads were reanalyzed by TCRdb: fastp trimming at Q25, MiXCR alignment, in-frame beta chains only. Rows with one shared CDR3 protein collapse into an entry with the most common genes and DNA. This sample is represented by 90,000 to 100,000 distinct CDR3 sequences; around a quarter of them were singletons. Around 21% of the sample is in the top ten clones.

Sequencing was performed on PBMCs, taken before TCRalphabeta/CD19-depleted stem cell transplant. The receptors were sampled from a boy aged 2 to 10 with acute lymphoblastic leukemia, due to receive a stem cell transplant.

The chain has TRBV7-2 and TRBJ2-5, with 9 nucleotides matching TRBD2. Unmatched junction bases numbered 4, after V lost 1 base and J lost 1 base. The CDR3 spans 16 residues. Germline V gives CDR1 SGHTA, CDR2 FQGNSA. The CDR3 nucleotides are TGTGCCAGCAGCTTAGGACAGCGGGAGGCCCAAGAGACCCAGTACTTC. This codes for CASSLGQREAQETQYF.

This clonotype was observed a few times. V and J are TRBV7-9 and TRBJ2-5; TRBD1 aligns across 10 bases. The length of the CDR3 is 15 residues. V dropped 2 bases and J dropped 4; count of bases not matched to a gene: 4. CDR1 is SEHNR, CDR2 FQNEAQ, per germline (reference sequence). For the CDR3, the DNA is TGTGCCAGCAGCTTATCAAGGACAGGGGGAGAGACCCAGTACTTC. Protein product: CASSLSRTGGETQYF.

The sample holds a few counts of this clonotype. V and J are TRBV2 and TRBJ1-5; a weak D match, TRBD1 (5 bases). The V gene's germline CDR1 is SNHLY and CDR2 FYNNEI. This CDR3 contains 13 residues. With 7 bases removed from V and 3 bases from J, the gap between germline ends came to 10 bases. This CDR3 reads CASIRDYNQPQHF. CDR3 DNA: TGTGCCAGCATCCGGGACTACAATCAGCCCCAGCATTTT.

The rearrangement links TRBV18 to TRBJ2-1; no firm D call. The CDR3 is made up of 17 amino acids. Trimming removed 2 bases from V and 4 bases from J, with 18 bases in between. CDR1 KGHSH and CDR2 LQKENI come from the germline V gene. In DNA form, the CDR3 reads TGTGCCAGCTCACCATTCGGCGCGGAACCACGATACAATGAGCAGTTCTTC. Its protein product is CASSPFGAEPRYNEQFF. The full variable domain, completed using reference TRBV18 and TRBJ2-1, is NAGVMQNPRHLVRRRGQEARLRCSPMKGHSHVYWYRQLPEEGLKFMVYLQKENIIDESGMPKERFSAEFPKEGPSILRIQQVVRGDSAAYFCASSPFGAEPRYNEQFFGPGTRLTVL.

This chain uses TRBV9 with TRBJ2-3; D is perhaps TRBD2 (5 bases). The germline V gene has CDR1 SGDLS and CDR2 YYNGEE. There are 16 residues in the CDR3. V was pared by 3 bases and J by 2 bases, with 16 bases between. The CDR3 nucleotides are TGTGCCAGCAGCGGCATGCGGAGGATACTCACAGATACGCAGTATTTT. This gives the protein CASSGMRRILTDTQYF.

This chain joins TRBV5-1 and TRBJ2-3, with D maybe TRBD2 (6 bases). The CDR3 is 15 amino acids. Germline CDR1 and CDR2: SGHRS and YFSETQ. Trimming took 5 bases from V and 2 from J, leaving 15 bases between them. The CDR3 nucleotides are TGCGCCAGCAGTTCAAGGTCGCGGGACACAGATACGCAGTATTTT. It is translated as CASSSRSRDTDTQYF.

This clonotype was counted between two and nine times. The chain's CDR3 is CASSFSGTSGRGEQYF. The CDR3 DNA sequence: TGTGCCAGCAGTTTCTCCGGGACTAGCGGAAGGGGCGAGCAGTACTTC. The rearrangement joins TRBV6-5 to TRBJ2-7; 11 bases map to TRBD2. Germline trimming cut 4 bases from V and 6 bases from J; bases unmatched to any gene: 11. The CDR3 length is 16 residues. Per germline, CDR1 MNHEY and CDR2 SVGAGI.

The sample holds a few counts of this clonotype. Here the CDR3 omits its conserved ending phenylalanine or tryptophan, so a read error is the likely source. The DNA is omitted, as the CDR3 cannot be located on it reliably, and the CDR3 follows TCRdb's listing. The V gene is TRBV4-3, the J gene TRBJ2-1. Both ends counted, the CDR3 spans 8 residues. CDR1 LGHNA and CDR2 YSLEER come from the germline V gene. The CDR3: CASVQHPR.

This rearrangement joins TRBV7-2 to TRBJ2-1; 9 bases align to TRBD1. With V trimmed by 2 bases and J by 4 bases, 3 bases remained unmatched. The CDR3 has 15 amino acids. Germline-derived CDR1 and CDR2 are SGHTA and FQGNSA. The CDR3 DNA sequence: TGTGCCAGCAGCTTAACAGGGGGCGATTACAATGAGCAGTTCTTC. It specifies CASSLTGGDYNEQFF.

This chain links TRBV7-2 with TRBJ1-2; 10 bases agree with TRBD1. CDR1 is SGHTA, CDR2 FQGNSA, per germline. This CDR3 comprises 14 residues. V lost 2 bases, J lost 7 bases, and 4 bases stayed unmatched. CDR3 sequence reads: CASSLTGTGVGYTF. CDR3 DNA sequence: TGTGCCAGCAGCTTAACCGGGACAGGGGTTGGCTACACCTTC.

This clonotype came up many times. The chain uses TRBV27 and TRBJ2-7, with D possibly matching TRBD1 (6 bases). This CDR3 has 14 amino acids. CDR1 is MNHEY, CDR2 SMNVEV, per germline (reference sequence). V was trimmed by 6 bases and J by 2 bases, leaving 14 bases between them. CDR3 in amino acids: CASRTTGLAYEQYF. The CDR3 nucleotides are TGTGCCAGCAGGACTACAGGGTTAGCCTACGAGCAGTACTTC.

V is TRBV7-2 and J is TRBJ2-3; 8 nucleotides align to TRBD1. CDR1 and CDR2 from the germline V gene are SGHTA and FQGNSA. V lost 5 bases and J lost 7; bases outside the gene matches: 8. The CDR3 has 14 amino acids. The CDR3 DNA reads TGTGCCAGCAGCCCGGACAGGGATTGGAATACGCAGTATTTT. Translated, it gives CASSPDRDWNTQYF.

CDR3 coding DNA: TGTGCCAGCAGCTTAGCCCTATCCCTGGGGGAGTATTTT. Translating gives CASSLALSLGEYF. The rearrangement uses TRBV11-2 and TRBJ2-3; possibly TRBD1 or TRBD2 for D (5 bases each). This CDR3 has 13 amino acids. Germline CDR1 SGHAT, CDR2 FQNNGV. V lost 1 base, J lost 13 bases, and 15 bases lay in between.

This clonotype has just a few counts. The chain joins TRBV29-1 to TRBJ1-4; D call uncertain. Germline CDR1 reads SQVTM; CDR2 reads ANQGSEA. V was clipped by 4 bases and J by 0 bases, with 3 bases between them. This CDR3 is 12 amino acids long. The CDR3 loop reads CSVAPTNEKLFF. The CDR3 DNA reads TGCAGCGTTGCCCCAACTAATGAAAAACTGTTTTTT.

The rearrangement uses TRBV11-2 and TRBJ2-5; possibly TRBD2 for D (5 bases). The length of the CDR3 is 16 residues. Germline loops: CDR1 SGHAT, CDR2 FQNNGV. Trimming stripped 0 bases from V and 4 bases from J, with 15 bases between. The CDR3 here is CASSLDPLALPETQYF. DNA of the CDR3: TGTGCCAGCAGCTTAGATCCCCTAGCCCTTCCAGAGACCCAGTACTTC.

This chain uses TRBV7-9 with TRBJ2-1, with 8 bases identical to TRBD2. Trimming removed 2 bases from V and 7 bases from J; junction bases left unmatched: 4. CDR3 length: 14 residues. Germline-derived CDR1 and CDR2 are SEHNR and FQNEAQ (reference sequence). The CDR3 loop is CASSLQAGENEQFF. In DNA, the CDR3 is TGTGCCAGCAGCTTACAAGCGGGAGAAAATGAGCAGTTCTTC.

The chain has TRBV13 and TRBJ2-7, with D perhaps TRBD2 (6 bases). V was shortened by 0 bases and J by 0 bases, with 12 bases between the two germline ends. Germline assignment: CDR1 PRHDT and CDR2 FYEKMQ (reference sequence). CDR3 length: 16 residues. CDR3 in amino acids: CASSLGQGTYSYEQYF. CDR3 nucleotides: TGTGCCAGCAGCTTAGGCCAAGGGACTTACTCCTACGAGCAGTACTTC. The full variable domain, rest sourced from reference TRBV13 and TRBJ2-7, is AAGVIQSPRHLIKEKRETATLKCYPIPRHDTVYWYQQGPGQDPQFLISFYEKMQSDKGSIPDRFSAQQFSDYHSELNMSSLELGDSALYFCASSLGQGTYSYEQYFGPGTRLTVT.

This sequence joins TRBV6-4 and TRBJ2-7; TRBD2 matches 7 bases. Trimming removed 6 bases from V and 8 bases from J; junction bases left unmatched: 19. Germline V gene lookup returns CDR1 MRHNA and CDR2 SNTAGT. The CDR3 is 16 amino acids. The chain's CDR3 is CASRLSSGGPPGQQYF. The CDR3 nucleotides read TGTGCCAGCAGATTATCTAGCGGAGGACCGCCGGGACAGCAGTACTTC.

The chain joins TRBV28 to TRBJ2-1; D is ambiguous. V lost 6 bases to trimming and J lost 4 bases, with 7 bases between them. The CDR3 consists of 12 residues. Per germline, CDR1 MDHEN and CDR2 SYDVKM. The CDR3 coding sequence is TGTGCCAGCAGGGCCTCATACAATGAGCAGTTCTTC. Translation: CASRASYNEQFF.

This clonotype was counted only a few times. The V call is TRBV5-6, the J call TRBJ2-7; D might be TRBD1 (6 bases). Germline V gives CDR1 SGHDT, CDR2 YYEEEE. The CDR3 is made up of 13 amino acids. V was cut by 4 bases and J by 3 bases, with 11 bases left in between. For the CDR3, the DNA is TGTGCCAGCAGCATCGGACAGAGCTACGAGCAGTACTTC. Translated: CASSIGQSYEQYF.

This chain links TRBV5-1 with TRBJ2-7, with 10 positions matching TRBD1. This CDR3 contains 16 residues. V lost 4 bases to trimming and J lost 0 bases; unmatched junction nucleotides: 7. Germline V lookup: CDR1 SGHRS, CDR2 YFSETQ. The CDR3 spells CASSLTGGSSSYEQYF. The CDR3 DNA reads TGCGCCAGCAGCCTGACAGGGGGCTCCAGCTCCTACGAGCAGTACTTC.

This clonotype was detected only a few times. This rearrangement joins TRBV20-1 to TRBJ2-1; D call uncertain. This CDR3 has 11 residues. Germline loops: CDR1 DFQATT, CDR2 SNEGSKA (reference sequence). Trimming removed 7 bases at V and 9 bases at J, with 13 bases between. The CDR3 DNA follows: TGCAGTGGAGAGATTGCACTTGAGCAGTTCTTC. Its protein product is CSGEIALEQFF.

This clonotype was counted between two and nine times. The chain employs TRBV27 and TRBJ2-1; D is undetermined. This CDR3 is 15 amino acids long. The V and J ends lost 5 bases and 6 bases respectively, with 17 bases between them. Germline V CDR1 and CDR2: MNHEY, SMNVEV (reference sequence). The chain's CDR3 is CASSPATSLFNEQFF. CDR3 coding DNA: TGTGCCAGCAGTCCAGCGACGTCTCTGTTCAATGAGCAGTTCTTC.

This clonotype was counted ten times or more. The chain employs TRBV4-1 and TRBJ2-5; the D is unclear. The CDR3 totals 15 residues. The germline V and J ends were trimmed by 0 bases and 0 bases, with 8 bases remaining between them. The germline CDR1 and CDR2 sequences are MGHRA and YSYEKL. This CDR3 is CASSQEGRNQETQYF. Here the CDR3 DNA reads TGCGCCAGCAGCCAAGAGGGTAGGAACCAAGAGACCCAGTACTTC.

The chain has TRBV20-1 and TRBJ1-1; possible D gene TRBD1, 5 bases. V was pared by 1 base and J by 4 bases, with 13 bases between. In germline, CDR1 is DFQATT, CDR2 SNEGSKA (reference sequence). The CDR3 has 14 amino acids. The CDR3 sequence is CSARVGGEATEAFF. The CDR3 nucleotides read TGCAGTGCTAGAGTGGGAGGGGAAGCCACTGAAGCTTTCTTT.

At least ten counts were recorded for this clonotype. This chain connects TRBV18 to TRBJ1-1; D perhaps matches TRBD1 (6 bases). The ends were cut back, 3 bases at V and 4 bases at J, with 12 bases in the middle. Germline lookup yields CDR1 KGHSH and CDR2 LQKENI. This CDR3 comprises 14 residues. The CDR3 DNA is TGTGCCAGCTCACCCGAGGGGGGGTCCACTGAAGCTTTCTTT. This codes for CASSPEGGSTEAFF. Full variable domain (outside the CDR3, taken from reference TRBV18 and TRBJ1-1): NAGVMQNPRHLVRRRGQEARLRCSPMKGHSHVYWYRQLPEEGLKFMVYLQKENIIDESGMPKERFSAEFPKEGPSILRIQQVVRGDSAAYFCASSPEGGSTEAFFGQGTRLTVV.

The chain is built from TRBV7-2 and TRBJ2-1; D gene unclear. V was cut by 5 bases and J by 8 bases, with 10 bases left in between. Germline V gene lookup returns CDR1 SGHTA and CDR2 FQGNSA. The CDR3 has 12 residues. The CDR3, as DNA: TGTGCCAGCAGCCCACCGTACTATGAGCAGTTCTTC. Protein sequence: CASSPPYYEQFF. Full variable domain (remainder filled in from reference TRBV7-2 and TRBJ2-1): GAGVSQSPSNKVTEKGKDVELRCDPISGHTALYWYRQSLGQGLEFLIYFQGNSAPDKSGLPSDRFSAERTGGSVSTLTIQRTQQEDSAVYLCASSPPYYEQFFGPGTRLTVL.

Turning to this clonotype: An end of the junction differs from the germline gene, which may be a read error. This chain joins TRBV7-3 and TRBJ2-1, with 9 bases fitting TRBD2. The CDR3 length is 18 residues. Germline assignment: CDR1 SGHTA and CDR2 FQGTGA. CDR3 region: CTSSLPPDRLAEDNEQFF. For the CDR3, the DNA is TGTACCAGCAGTTTACCGCCCGACAGACTAGCGGAGGACAATGAGCAGTTCTTC.

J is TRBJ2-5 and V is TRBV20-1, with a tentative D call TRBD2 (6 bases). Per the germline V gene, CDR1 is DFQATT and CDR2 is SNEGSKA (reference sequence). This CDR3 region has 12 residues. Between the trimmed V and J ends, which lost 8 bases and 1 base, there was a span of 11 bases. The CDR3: CSTQEGQETQYF. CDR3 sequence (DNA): TGCAGTACCCAGGAGGGCCAAGAGACCCAGTACTTC.

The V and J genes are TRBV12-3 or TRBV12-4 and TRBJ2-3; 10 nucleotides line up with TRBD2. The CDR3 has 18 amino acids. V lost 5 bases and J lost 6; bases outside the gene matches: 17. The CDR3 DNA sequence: TGTGCCAGCAGTCTCGGACTAGCGGCAGTTTTAGCTGGGGATACGCAGTATTTT. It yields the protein CASSLGLAAVLAGDTQYF.